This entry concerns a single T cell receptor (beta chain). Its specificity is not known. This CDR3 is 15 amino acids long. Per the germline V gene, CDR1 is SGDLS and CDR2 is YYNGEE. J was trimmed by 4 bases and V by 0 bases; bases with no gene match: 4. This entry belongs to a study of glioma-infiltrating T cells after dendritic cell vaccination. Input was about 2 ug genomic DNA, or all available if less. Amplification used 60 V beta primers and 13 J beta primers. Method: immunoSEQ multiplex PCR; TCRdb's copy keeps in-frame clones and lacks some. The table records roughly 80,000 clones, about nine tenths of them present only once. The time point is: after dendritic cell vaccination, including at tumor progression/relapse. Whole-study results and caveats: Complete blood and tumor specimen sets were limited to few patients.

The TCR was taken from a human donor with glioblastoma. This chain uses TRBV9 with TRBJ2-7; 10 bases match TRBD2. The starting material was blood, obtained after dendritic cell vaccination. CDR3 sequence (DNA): TGTGCCAGCAGCGTAGGTCAACTAGCGGGGTACGAGCAGTACTTC. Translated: CASSVGQLAGYEQYF.